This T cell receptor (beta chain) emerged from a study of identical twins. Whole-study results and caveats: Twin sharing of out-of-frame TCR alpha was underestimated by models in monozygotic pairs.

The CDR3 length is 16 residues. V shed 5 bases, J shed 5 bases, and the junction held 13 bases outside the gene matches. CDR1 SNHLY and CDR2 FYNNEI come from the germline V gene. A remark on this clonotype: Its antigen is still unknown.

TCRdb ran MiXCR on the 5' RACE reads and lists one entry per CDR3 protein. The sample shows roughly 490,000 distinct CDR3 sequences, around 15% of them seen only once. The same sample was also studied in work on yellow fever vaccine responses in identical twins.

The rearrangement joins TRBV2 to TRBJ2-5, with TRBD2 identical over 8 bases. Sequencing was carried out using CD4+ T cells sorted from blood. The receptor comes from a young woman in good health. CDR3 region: CASSQNGGAGVETQYF. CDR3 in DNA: TGTGCCAGCAGTCAGAACGGGGGAGCGGGGGTCGAGACCCAGTACTTC.